These 26 T cell receptor beta chains share one sample of origin, sequenced in a study of T cells in localized non-small cell lung cancer. Generated by immunoSEQ multiplex PCR, the TCRdb table keeps only in-frame clones and is missing some. The sample has 2,100 or so clones, approximately 40% seen once. Here the sequenced sample was lung tumor tissue, taken before any cancer treatment. The receptors come from a male donor at least 60 years old with stage II squamous cell lung carcinoma.

J is TRBJ1-4 and V is TRBV28; D call uncertain. This CDR3 has 12 residues. Between the trimmed V and J ends, which lost 10 bases and 8 bases, there was a span of 14 bases. Per the germline V gene, CDR1 is MDHEN and CDR2 is SYDVKM. The CDR3 here is CATKSRLEKLFF. The DNA of the CDR3 is TGTGCCACCAAATCCAGGCTGGAAAAACTGTTTTTT.

DNA of the CDR3: TGTGCCAGCAGCTTGAACAGGGCCTTGGGAGAGACCCAGTACTTC. Translating gives CASSLNRALGETQYF. This chain links TRBV11-3 with TRBJ2-5, with TRBD1 as a possible D gene (6 bases). CDR1 and CDR2 from the germline V gene are SGHNT and YENEEA. CDR3 length: 15 residues. V was clipped by 3 bases and J by 4 bases, with 15 bases between them.

V is TRBV10-2 and J is TRBJ1-5; 7 bases match TRBD1. J gave up 2 bases and V 8 bases, and 3 bases lay outside the gene matches. This CDR3 contains 13 residues. Germline V gene data show CDR1 as WSHSY and CDR2 as SAAADI. The CDR3 coding sequence is TGCGCCAGCTCCACAGGGGGCAATCAGCCCCAGCATTTT. Its translation: CASSTGGNQPQHF.

The CDR3, as DNA: TGTGCCAGCCAGACCGGACAGGGGACCTACGAGCAGTACTTC. This gives the protein CASQTGQGTYEQYF. The chain links TRBV28 to TRBJ2-7; 9 nucleotides align to TRBD1. Germline trimming cut 8 bases from V and 2 bases from J; bases unmatched to any gene: 7. Germline CDR1 and CDR2: MDHEN and SYDVKM. The CDR3 length is 14 residues.

This chain connects TRBV28 to TRBJ2-2, with no clear D. CDR1 and CDR2 (germline): MDHEN, SYDVKM. Trimming removed 3 bases at V and 3 bases at J, with 5 bases between. The length of the CDR3 is 13 residues. The CDR3 DNA reads TGTGCCAGCAGTTTCGCGGACACCGGGGAGCTGTTTTTT. Translation gives CASSFADTGELFF.

This chain connects TRBV14 to TRBJ2-7; D is uncertain. Germline V gene lookup returns CDR1 SGHDN and CDR2 FVKESK. The V end was cut by 6 bases, the J end by 3 bases, with 12 bases between. The CDR3 length is 13 residues. The CDR3 DNA follows: TGTGCCAGCAGTCGTCCTTGGGGCTACGAGCAGTACTTC. Translation: CASSRPWGYEQYF.

This clone was observed a handful of times. V is TRBV6-8 and J is TRBJ1-4; D gene ambiguous. Looked up from germline, CDR1 is MNHGY and CDR2 is SAAAGT. CDR3 length: 14 residues. The V end was cut by 10 bases, the J end by 11 bases, with 23 bases between. The CDR3 reads CATNLEAEMRKLFF. The CDR3 DNA reads TGTGCCACCAACTTGGAGGCGGAAATGAGGAAACTGTTTTTT.

By proportion, this clone is large. The chain carries TRBV6-8 and TRBJ2-1; 12 positions match TRBD2. This CDR3 spans 15 amino acids. Germline V CDR1 and CDR2: MNHGY, SAAAGT. V was pared by 6 bases and J by 4 bases, with 4 bases of the junction left unmatched. This CDR3 reads CASRTSGRRYNEQFF. The CDR3 DNA reads as TGTGCCAGCAGGACTAGCGGGAGACGATACAATGAGCAGTTCTTC.

This sequence joins TRBV4-1 and TRBJ2-3, with 10 bases matching TRBD1. CDR1 and CDR2 from the germline V gene are MGHRA and YSYEKL. The CDR3 is 14 residues long. V gave up 4 bases and J gave up 14 bases; unmatched junction bases: 12. The CDR3 coding sequence is TGCGCCAGCAGCCCAGGGACAGGGGCCCTAACTACGTATTTT. It translates to CASSPGTGALTTYF.

The CDR3 reads CASRWGGATNEKLFF. DNA for the CDR3: TGTGCCAGCCGGTGGGGAGGGGCAACTAATGAAAAACTGTTTTTT. V is TRBV25-1 and J is TRBJ1-4, with D possibly matching TRBD1 (5 bases). V was cut by 8 bases and J by 0 bases, with 13 bases left in between. Germline CDR1 MGHDK, CDR2 SYGVNS. There are 15 residues in the CDR3.

By share of the sample, this clone is medium-sized. J is TRBJ1-5 and V is TRBV11-3, with D hard to call. V shed 5 bases and J shed 3 bases, with 17 bases lying between them. The CDR3 has 16 residues. Germline V gives CDR1 SGHNT, CDR2 YENEEA. As DNA, the CDR3 is TGTGCCAGCAGCCTACCCCGAAGTGGCCCCAATCAGCCCCAGCATTTT. The encoded protein is CASSLPRSGPNQPQHF.

This chain joins TRBV19 and TRBJ1-5, with D possibly TRBD1 on 5 matching bases. Trimming took off 6 bases at V and 2 bases at J, with 8 bases between the two ends. CDR1 LNHDA and CDR2 SQIVND come from the germline V gene (reference sequence). The CDR3 runs to 13 residues. CDR3 DNA: TGTGCCAGTAGGCGGGACGGCAATCAGCCCCAGCATTTT. The encoded protein is CASRRDGNQPQHF.

This clone came up a few times. The genes are TRBV9 and TRBJ2-3, with D perhaps matching TRBD2 (5 bases). Between the trimmed V and J ends, which lost 3 bases and 6 bases, there was a span of 17 bases. The length of the CDR3 is 15 residues. From germline, CDR1 is SGDLS and CDR2 YYNGEE. The CDR3 spells CASSALDRRGDTQYF. For the CDR3, the DNA is TGTGCCAGCAGCGCACTAGATCGCCGAGGGGATACGCAGTATTTT.

The rearrangement joins TRBV6-4 to TRBJ2-7; D not resolved. V was shortened by 5 bases and J by 1 base, with 9 bases between the two germline ends. Germline V CDR1 and CDR2: MRHNA, SNTAGT. The CDR3 totals 13 residues. As DNA, the CDR3 is TGTGCCAGCAGTTTTCGTCAATCCTACGAGCAGTACTTC. This translates into CASSFRQSYEQYF.

This clone has just a few counts. The chain links TRBV7-6 to TRBJ2-2; 9 bases are a match to TRBD2. The germline gives CDR1 SGHVS, CDR2 FNYEAQ. The CDR3 covers 17 residues. The J segment lost 3 bases and the V segment lost 5 bases, leaving 10 bases of the junction unmatched. DNA of the CDR3: TGTGCCAGCAGCCCTTCCCCGGGACTAGCTCACACCGGGGAGCTGTTTTTT. Amino acid sequence: CASSPSPGLAHTGELFF.

The chain employs TRBV23-1 and TRBJ2-7; 8 bases align to TRBD2. TRBV23-1 is known as an ORF, though its function is uncertain. This CDR3 region has 15 residues. Trimming took 0 bases from V and 6 from J; bases not matched to a gene: 7. This chain's CDR3 is CASSQSSGSKGEQYF. The CDR3 DNA reads TGCGCCAGCAGTCAATCGAGCGGGAGTAAGGGCGAGCAGTACTTC.

The chain carries TRBV6-8 and TRBJ2-2; possible D gene TRBD2, 6 bases. CDR1 and CDR2 from the germline V gene are MNHGY and SAAAGT. The CDR3 contains 15 residues. The V and J ends lost 6 bases and 3 bases respectively, with 14 bases between them. The CDR3, as DNA: TGTGCCAGCAGATTTGGAGGGCCGGACACCGGGGAGCTGTTTTTT. Its translation: CASRFGGPDTGELFF.

This clone has just a few counts. V usage is TRBV9 and J usage is TRBJ2-7; D uncertain. This CDR3 is built from 14 residues. Per germline, CDR1 SGDLS and CDR2 YYNGEE. V was trimmed by 3 bases and J by 2 bases, leaving 12 bases between them. The DNA for the CDR3 is TGTGCCAGCAGCGCCCTTGAGACACCCTACGAGCAGTACTTC. Protein product: CASSALETPYEQYF.

The V call is TRBV11-3, the J call TRBJ2-2; 12 bases are a match to TRBD2. There are 18 residues in the CDR3. V lost 6 bases, J lost 5 bases, and 13 bases stayed unmatched. The V gene's germline CDR1 is SGHNT and CDR2 YENEEA. The CDR3 DNA sequence: TGTGCCAGCAGTCGCAATCTGGGACTAGCGGGTTTAACCGGGGAGCTGTTTTTT. This encodes CASSRNLGLAGLTGELFF.

This chain links TRBV29-1 with TRBJ2-3; D unclear. The CDR3 has 14 amino acids. Germline CDR1 and CDR2: SQVTM and ANQGSEA. Trimming cost V 6 bases and J 6 bases, with 19 bases left between them. The CDR3 is CSVIRASVGDTQYF. The CDR3 nucleotides are TGCAGCGTAATTCGGGCCTCGGTGGGGGATACGCAGTATTTT.

J is TRBJ2-2 and V is TRBV28; weak D call: TRBD2 (6 bases). V lost 6 bases to trimming and J lost 6 bases, with 17 bases between them. The CDR3 is 15 amino acids. Germline values: CDR1 MDHEN, CDR2 SYDVKM. The CDR3 DNA follows: TGTGCCAGCAGAGCGGAGGGGAAGAGCTCCGGGGAGCTGTTTTTT. Translation: CASRAEGKSSGELFF.

This chain links TRBV28 with TRBJ1-5; 7 nucleotides align to TRBD1. V lost 6 bases to trimming and J lost 7 bases; unmatched junction nucleotides: 9. Germline assignment: CDR1 MDHEN and CDR2 SYDVKM. The CDR3 length is 14 residues. CDR3 in DNA: TGTGCCAGCAGGCGGACAGGTACAAGGCAGCCCCAGCATTTT. Its protein product is CASRRTGTRQPQHF. The full variable domain, rest sourced from reference TRBV28 and TRBJ1-5, is DVKVTQSSRYLVKRTGEKVFLECVQDMDHENMFWYRQDPGLGLRLIYFSYDVKMKEKGDIPEGYSVSREKKERFSLILESASTNQTSMYLCASRRTGTRQPQHFGDGTRLSIL.

The rearrangement uses TRBV10-2 and TRBJ1-2; the match to TRBD1 covers 8 bases. Trimming at V came to 6 bases and at J to 7 bases, leaving 7 bases not matched to a gene. CDR3 length: 13 amino acids. CDR1 WSHSY and CDR2 SAAADI come from the germline V gene. As DNA, the CDR3 is TGCGCCAGCAGCCTAGGACAGGGTCTTGGCTACACCTTC. Protein product: CASSLGQGLGYTF.

This clone was picked up a small number of times. The V and J genes are TRBV28 and TRBJ1-2; D gene uncertain. Trimming shortened V by 3 bases and J by 3 bases, and 5 bases separated the two germline ends. Germline CDR1 is MDHEN and CDR2 is SYDVKM. This CDR3 is 12 amino acids long. CDR3 DNA sequence: TGTGCCAGCAGTTTGAGTTACTATGGCTACACCTTC. It translates to CASSLSYYGYTF.

This clone is termed medium-sized. The chain links TRBV11-3 to TRBJ2-7, with TRBD2 matching 11 bases. This CDR3 is 16 amino acids long. Germline V CDR1 and CDR2: SGHNT, YENEEA. J was trimmed by 8 bases and V by 3 bases; bases with no gene match: 12. The CDR3 sequence: CASSFTSGSVSSQQYF. The CDR3 DNA is TGTGCCAGCAGCTTTACTAGCGGGAGCGTCTCCTCCCAGCAGTACTTC.

The V and J genes are TRBV18 and TRBJ2-7; 8 nucleotides align to TRBD2. Trimming removed 0 bases from V and 10 bases from J; junction bases left unmatched: 2. Germline assignment: CDR1 KGHSH and CDR2 LQKENI. The CDR3 contains 12 residues. The CDR3 DNA reads as TGTGCCAGCTCACCACCCGGGGGGGTCCAGTACTTC. Its translation is CASSPPGGVQYF.